This record covers a single TCR beta chain. This record belongs to a study of blood T cell repertoires in COVID-19. Study background: There were acute and convalescent COVID-19 samples, and they came from the United States, Italy and Spain. From T cells, B-cell-depleted T cells, or PBMCs came the material, which was cDNA or gDNA.

CDR1 and CDR2 (germline): GTSNPN, SVGIG (reference sequence). The V gene end was trimmed by 3 bases and the J gene end by 5 bases; junction bases not matched to a gene: 1. The CDR3 is 14 residues long. In the authors' methods: Amplification with reference gene primers provided the estimates of nucleated cell counts. Assay: immunoSEQ multiplex PCR; the TCRdb copy retains only in-frame clones and omits some. V and J calls and clone size come straight from that table; D and trimming were deduced from the DNA. Of around 30,000 clones in the sample, over 75% were seen once. V is TRBV30 and J is TRBJ2-2, with 12 bases lining up with TRBD2. Sequenced material: peripheral blood. The sequence derives from a woman aged 55 to 70 with active COVID-19. The CDR3 loop is CAWRLAGGTGELFF. CDR3 nucleotide sequence: TGTGCCTGGAGACTAGCGGGAGGTACCGGGGAGCTGTTTTTT.